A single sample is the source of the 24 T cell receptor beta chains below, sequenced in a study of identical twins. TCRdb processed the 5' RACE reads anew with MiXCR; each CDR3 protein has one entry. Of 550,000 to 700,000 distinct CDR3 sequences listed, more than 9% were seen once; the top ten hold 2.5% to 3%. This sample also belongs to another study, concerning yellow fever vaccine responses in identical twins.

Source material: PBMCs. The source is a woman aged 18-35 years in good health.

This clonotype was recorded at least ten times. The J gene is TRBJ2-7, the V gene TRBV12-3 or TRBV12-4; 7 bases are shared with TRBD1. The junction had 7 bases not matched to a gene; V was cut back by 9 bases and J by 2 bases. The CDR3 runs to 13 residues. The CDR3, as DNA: TGTGCCAGTAGTCGGGACAGAACCTACGAGCAGTACTTC. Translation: CASSRDRTYEQYF.

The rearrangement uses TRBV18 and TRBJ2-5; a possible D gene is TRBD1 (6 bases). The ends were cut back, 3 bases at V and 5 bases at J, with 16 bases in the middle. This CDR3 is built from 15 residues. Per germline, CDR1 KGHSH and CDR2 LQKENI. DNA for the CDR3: TGTGCCAGCTCACCCGTACAGGGCGATCGGGAGACCCAGTACTTC. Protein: CASSPVQGDRETQYF.

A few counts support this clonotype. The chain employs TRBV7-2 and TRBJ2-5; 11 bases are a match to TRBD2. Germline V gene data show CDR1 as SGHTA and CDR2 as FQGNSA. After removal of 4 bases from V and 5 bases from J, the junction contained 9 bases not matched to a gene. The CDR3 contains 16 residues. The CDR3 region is CASSSLTSGKGETQYF. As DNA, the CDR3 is TGTGCCAGCAGCTCCCTGACTAGCGGGAAGGGGGAGACCCAGTACTTC.

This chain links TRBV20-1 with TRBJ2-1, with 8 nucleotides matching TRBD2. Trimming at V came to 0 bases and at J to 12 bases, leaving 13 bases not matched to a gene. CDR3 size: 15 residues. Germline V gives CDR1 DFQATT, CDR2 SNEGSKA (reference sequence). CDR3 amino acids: CSARDSMTPRGGQFF. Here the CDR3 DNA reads TGCAGTGCTAGAGATAGTATGACTCCCCGGGGGGGGCAGTTCTTC.

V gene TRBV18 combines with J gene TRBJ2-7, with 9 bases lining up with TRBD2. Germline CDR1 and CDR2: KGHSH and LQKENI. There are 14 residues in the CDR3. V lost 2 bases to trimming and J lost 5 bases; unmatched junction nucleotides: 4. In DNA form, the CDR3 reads TGTGCCAGCTCACCATTAGCGGGAGATAACGAGCAGTACTTC. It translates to CASSPLAGDNEQYF.

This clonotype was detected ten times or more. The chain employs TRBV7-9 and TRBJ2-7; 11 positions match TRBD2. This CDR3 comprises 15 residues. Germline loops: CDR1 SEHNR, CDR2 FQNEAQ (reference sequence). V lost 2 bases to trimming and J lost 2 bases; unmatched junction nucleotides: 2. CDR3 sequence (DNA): TGTGCCAGCAGCTTAATAGCGGGGGGGCCCTACGAGCAGTACTTC. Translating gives CASSLIAGGPYEQYF.

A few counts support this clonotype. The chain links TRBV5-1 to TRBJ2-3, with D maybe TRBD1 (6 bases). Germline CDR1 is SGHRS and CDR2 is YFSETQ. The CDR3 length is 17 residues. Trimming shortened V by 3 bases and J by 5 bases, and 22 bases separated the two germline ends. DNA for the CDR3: TGCGCCAGCAGCTGGGACCCCATGGAGAGGGGGAGAGATACGCAGTATTTT. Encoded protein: CASSWDPMERGRDTQYF.

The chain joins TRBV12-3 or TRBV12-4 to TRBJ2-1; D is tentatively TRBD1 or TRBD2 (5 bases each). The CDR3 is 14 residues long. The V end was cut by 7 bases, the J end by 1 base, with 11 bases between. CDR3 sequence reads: CASNRDVSYNEQFF. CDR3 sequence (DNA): TGTGCCAGCAACCGGGACGTATCCTACAATGAGCAGTTCTTC.

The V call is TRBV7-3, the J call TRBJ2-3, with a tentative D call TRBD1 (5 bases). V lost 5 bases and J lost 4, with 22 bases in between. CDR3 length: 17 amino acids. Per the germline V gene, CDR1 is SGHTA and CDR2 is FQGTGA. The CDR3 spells CASSATGRAQGPDTQYF. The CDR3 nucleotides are TGTGCCAGCAGCGCAACAGGCCGGGCCCAAGGGCCAGATACGCAGTATTTT.

In DNA form, the CDR3 reads TGTGCCAGCAGCCAAGATAGTCAGGGAAAGTTCTTC. Its translation: CASSQDSQGKFF. The chain links TRBV3-1 to TRBJ2-1, with D possibly matching TRBD1 (5 bases). V shed 0 bases and J shed 14 bases, with 11 bases lying between them. CDR1 is LGHDT and CDR2 is YNNKEL in the germline V gene (reference sequence). The CDR3 has 12 residues.

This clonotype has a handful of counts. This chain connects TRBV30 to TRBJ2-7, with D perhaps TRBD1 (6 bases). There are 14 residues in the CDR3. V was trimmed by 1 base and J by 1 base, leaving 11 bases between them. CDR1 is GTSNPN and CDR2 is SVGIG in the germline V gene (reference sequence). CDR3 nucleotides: TGTGCCTGGAGTGCCGGACAGCCATCCTACGAGCAGTACTTC. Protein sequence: CAWSAGQPSYEQYF.

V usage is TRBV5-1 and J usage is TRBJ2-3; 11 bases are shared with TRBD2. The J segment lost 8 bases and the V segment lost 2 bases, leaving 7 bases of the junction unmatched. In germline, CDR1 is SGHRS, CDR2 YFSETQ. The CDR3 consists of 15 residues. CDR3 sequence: CASSLPSGGQFTQYF. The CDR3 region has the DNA TGCGCCAGCAGCTTACCTAGCGGGGGGCAGTTTACGCAGTATTTT.

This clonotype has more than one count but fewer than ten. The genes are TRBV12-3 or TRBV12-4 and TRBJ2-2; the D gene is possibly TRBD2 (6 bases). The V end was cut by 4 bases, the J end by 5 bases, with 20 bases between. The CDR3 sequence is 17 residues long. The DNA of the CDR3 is TGTGCCAGCAGTTCCGCGAACCGGCTAGCGATAACCGGGGAGCTGTTTTTT. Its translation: CASSSANRLAITGELFF.

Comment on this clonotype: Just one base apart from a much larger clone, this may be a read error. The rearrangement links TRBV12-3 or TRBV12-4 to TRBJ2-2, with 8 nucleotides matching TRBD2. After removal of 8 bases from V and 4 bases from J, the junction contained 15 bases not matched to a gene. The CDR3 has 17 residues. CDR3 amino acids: CASCSETAGVGTGELFF. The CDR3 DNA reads TGTGCCAGCTGCTCCGAGACAGCGGGAGTAGGCACCGGGGAGCTGTTTTTT.

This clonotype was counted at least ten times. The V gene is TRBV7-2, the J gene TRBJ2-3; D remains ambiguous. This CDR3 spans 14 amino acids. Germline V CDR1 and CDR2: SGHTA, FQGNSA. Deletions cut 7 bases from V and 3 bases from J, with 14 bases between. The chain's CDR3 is CASTQWAETDTQYF. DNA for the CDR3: TGTGCCAGCACCCAGTGGGCGGAAACAGATACGCAGTATTTT. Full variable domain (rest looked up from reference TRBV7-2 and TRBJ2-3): GAGVSQSPSNKVTEKGKDVELRCDPISGHTALYWYRQSLGQGLEFLIYFQGNSAPDKSGLPSDRFSAERTGGSVSTLTIQRTQQEDSAVYLCASTQWAETDTQYFGPGTRLTVL.

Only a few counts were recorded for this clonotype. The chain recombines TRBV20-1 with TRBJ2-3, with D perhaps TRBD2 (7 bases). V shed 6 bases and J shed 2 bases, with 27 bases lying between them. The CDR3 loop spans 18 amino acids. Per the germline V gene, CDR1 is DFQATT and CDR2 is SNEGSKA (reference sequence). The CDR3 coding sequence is TGCAGTGCCCCAAGGGGGGGGCAGGTACAGTACCCCACAGATACGCAGTATTTT. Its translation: CSAPRGGQVQYPTDTQYF.

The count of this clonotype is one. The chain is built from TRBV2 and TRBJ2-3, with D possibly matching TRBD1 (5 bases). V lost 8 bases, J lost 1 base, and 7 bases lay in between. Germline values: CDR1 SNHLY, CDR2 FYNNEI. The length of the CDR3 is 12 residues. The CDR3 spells CASLGRTDTQYF. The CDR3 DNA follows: TGTGCCAGCCTGGGGCGCACAGATACGCAGTATTTT.

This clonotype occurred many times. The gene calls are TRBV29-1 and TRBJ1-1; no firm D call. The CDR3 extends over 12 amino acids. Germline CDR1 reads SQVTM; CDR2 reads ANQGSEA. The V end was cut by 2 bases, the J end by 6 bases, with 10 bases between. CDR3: CSVESRPAEAFF. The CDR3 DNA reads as TGCAGCGTTGAATCCAGGCCAGCTGAAGCTTTCTTT.

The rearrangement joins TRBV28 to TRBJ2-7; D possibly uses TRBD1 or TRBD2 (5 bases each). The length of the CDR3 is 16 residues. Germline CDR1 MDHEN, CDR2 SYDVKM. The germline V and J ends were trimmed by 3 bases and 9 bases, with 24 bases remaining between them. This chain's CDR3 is CASSFLSLRDPNRQYF. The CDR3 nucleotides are TGTGCCAGCAGTTTCCTATCTCTCCGGGACCCCAACCGGCAGTACTTC.

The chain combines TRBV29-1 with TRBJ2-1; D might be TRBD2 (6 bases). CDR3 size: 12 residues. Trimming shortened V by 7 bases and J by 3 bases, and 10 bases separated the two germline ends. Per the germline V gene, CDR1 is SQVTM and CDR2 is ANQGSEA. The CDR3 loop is CSAPRDYNEQFF. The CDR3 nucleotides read TGCAGCGCACCGCGGGACTACAATGAGCAGTTCTTC.

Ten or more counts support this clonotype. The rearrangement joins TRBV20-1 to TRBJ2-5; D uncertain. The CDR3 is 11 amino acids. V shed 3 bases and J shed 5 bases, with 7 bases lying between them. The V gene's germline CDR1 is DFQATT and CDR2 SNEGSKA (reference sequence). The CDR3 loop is CSASLGETQYF. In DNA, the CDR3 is TGCAGTGCTAGCTTGGGGGAGACCCAGTACTTC.

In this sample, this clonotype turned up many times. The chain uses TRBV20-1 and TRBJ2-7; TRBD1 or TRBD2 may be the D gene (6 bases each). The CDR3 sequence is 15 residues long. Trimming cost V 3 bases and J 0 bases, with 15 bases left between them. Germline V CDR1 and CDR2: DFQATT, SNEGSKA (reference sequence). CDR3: CSARPLGGFSYEQYF. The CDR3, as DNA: TGCAGTGCTAGGCCCCTCGGGGGCTTCTCCTACGAGCAGTACTTC.

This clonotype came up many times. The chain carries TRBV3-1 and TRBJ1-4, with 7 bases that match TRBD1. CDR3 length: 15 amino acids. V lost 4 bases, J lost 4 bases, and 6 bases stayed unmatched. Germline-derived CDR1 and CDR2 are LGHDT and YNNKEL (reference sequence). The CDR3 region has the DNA TGTGCCAGCAGCCCACGCAACAGGGGTAATGAAAAACTGTTTTTT. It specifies CASSPRNRGNEKLFF.

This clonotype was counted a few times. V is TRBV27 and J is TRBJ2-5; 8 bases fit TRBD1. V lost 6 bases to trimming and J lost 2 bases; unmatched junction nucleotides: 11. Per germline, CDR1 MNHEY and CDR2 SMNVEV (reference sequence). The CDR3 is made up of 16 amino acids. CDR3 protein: CASRQTGGLMQETQYF. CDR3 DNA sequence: TGTGCCAGCAGACAAACAGGGGGTCTGATGCAAGAGACCCAGTACTTC.